This TCR beta chain emerged from a study of PD-L1 blockade in urothelial cancer. The wider study: Samples taken from tumors held T cells that numbered about 1,500 at the median.

Study results and caveats: Expansion of tumor-associated blood clones at 3 weeks was greater in durable-benefit patients.

This clone has more than one count but fewer than ten. Its antigen is not known. The investigators introduced synthetic TCR analog templates into each PCR as spikes. Measured with immunoSEQ multiplex PCR; TCRdb has only the in-frame clones, and not every one. The data contain just over 35,000 clones, more than 35% of them singletons. Trimming left V 2 bases short and J 4 bases short, with 9 bases between. The CDR3 length is 13 residues. Germline values: CDR1 SGDLS, CDR2 YYNGEE. The sequence derives from a man aged 55 to 70 with urothelial cancer. The chain employs TRBV9 and TRBJ1-2; D remains unclear. This specimen was tumor tissue, taken before atezolizumab (anti-PD-L1) treatment. In nucleotides, the CDR3 is TGTGCCAGCAGCGTCTCAGAACTCTATGGCTACACCTTC. Its translation: CASSVSELYGYTF.